This T cell receptor (beta chain) was found in a study of cytomegalovirus exposure and HLA in healthy donors. Whole-study results and caveats: Most TCR sequences proved rare, with some public TCRs found in many donors. Reports showed the classifier diagnosing cytomegalovirus status with high specificity and sensitivity.

Measured with immunoSEQ multiplex PCR; TCRdb has only the in-frame clones, and not every one. Seen here are some 250,000 clones, 85% to 90% observed once, and the top ten hold about 0.36%. On this clone: What it binds is not known.

V shed 1 base, J shed 4 bases, and the junction held 9 bases outside the gene matches. Germline-derived CDR1 and CDR2 are SGDLS and YYNGEE. The CDR3 consists of 16 residues. The source is a young woman in good health and CMV-seronegative. This sequence joins TRBV9 and TRBJ2-3, with 7 nucleotides matching TRBD2. Specimen: PBMCs. CDR3 bases: TGTGCCAGCAGCGTAAACGGAGCGGGGCTGGCAGATACGCAGTATTTT. Its protein is CASSVNGAGLADTQYF. The full variable domain, in which reference TRBV9 and TRBJ2-3 provide the parts outside the CDR3, is DSGVTQTPKHLITATGQRVTLRCSPRSGDLSVYWYQQSLDQGLQFLIQYYNGEERAKGNILERFSAQQFPDLHSELNLSSLELGDSALYFCASSVNGAGLADTQYFGPGTRLTVL.